This entry lists 15 T cell receptor beta chains sequenced from one sample in a study of PD-L1 blockade in urothelial cancer. TCRdb's copy holds only in-frame clones and misses some; the assay was immunoSEQ multiplex PCR. The sample shows approximately 32,000 clones, 65% to 90% of them seen only once. The source was PBMCs, collected around atezolizumab (anti-PD-L1) treatment. The receptors stem from a man aged 55 to 70 with urothelial cancer.

This chain uses TRBV9 with TRBJ1-1, with D possibly being TRBD1 (6 bases). Germline V gene lookup returns CDR1 SGDLS and CDR2 YYNGEE. V was shortened by 0 bases and J by 5 bases, with 14 bases between the two germline ends. CDR3 length: 15 residues. This chain's CDR3 is CASSVGAGASTEAFF. Written as DNA, the CDR3 is TGTGCCAGCAGCGTAGGGGCAGGGGCGAGTACTGAAGCTTTCTTT.

The chain links TRBV5-1 to TRBJ1-1, with TRBD1 matching 9 bases. Looked up from germline, CDR1 is SGHRS and CDR2 is YFSETQ. The CDR3 totals 15 residues. V lost 5 bases, J lost 2 bases, and 7 bases stayed unmatched. DNA for the CDR3: TGCGCCAGCAGACCCGGGACAGGGATCAACACTGAAGCTTTCTTT. This sequence encodes CASRPGTGINTEAFF.

The rearrangement links TRBV5-1 to TRBJ2-5, with D maybe TRBD1 (6 bases). The CDR3 has 13 amino acids. V was cut by 5 bases and J by 4 bases, with 12 bases left in between. Germline V lookup: CDR1 SGHRS, CDR2 YFSETQ. CDR3 amino acids: CASRTGHIETQYF. CDR3 DNA: TGCGCCAGCAGAACGGGACACATAGAGACCCAGTACTTC.

The chain is built from TRBV5-6 and TRBJ2-7; 10 bases fit TRBD1. CDR3 length: 18 residues. Germline V gene lookup returns CDR1 SGHDT and CDR2 YYEEEE. The V and J ends lost 3 bases and 2 bases, in that order; junction bases with no gene match: 14. The CDR3 DNA sequence: TGTGCCAGCAGCTCTACCGTCCCCACGACAGGGGGCACCTACGAGCAGTACTTC. Residues: CASSSTVPTTGGTYEQYF. Full variable domain (remainder filled in from reference TRBV5-6 and TRBJ2-7): DAGVTQSPTHLIKTRGQQVTLRCSPKSGHDTVSWYQQALGQGPQFIFQYYEEEERQRGNFPDRFSGHQFPNYSSELNVNALLLGDSALYLCASSSTVPTTGGTYEQYFGPGTRLTVT.

The V and J genes are TRBV9 and TRBJ2-1; 8 bases agree with TRBD2. The V and J ends lost 1 base and 1 base, in that order; junction bases with no gene match: 4. The CDR3 contains 16 residues. CDR1 is SGDLS and CDR2 is YYNGEE in the germline V gene. CDR3 loop: CASSVRGGLSYNEQFF. DNA for the CDR3: TGTGCCAGCAGCGTACGGGGGGGCCTATCCTACAATGAGCAGTTCTTC.

The J gene is TRBJ1-1, the V gene TRBV6-1, with D tentatively TRBD1 (6 bases). The V end lost 6 bases, the J end lost 3 bases, and 11 bases lay between the germline ends. CDR1 MNHNS and CDR2 SASEGT come from the germline V gene. This CDR3 is built from 13 residues. Here the CDR3 reads CASRGGGDTEAFF. In nucleotides, the CDR3 is TGTGCCAGCAGGGGAGGGGGTGACACTGAAGCTTTCTTT.

This chain connects TRBV11-1 to TRBJ1-1; 8 bases agree with TRBD1. Germline loops: CDR1 SGHAT, CDR2 FQDESV (reference sequence). The CDR3 has 14 residues. The ends lost 3 bases at V and 4 bases at J; junction bases unmatched: 4. CDR3 sequence reads: CASSFSTGVTEAFF. The CDR3 DNA sequence: TGTGCCAGCAGCTTCTCGACAGGGGTCACTGAAGCTTTCTTT.

This chain joins TRBV2 and TRBJ2-7; D call uncertain. The CDR3 loop spans 11 amino acids. Per the germline V gene, CDR1 is SNHLY and CDR2 is FYNNEI. Trimming cost V 6 bases and J 3 bases, with 6 bases left between them. The CDR3, as DNA: TGTGCCAGCAGGTCTTTCTACGAGCAGTACTTC. It specifies CASRSFYEQYF.

The CDR3 DNA sequence: TGTGCCAGCAGTTATGACAGGGTCGGTACTGAAGCTTTCTTT. Its translation is CASSYDRVGTEAFF. The chain has TRBV2 and TRBJ1-1, with 7 positions matching TRBD1. CDR3 length: 14 amino acids. Germline CDR1 and CDR2: SNHLY and FYNNEI. After removal of 5 bases from V and 5 bases from J, the junction contained 8 bases not matched to a gene.

This clone was seen more than once but under ten times. A far larger clone is one nucleotide away, so this likely arose from a read error. This specimen includes other DNA sequences encoding the same CDR3. The genes are TRBV5-4 and TRBJ2-7, with 7 bases fitting TRBD1. The CDR3 is 13 residues long. Per germline, CDR1 SGHNT and CDR2 YYREEE (reference sequence). CDR3 sequence (DNA): TGCGCCAGCAGCCAACGGACAGGTCGCGAGCAGTACTTC. This sequence encodes CASSQRTGREQYF.

The rearrangement links TRBV19 to TRBJ1-1; D is possibly TRBD1 (6 bases). Trimming stripped 3 bases from V and 2 bases from J, with 19 bases between. This CDR3 is 17 amino acids long. Germline V gene sequence: CDR1 LNHDA, CDR2 SQIVND (reference sequence). The CDR3 reads CASSIAVGGRPNTEAFF. DNA of the CDR3: TGTGCCAGTAGTATTGCCGTAGGGGGACGTCCAAACACTGAAGCTTTCTTT.

This clone occurred once. The V call is TRBV30, the J call TRBJ2-2; TRBD1 matches at 8 bases. With V trimmed by 2 bases and J by 3 bases, 2 bases remained unmatched. The CDR3 runs 14 residues. The germline V gene encodes CDR1 GTSNPN and CDR2 SVGIG (reference sequence). CDR3: CAWSRGQDTGELFF. The CDR3 DNA sequence: TGTGCCTGGAGTCGGGGACAGGACACCGGGGAGCTGTTTTTT.

In this sample, this clone turned up a few times. This chain uses TRBV5-1 with TRBJ1-2; 7 bases agree with TRBD1. Germline values: CDR1 SGHRS, CDR2 YFSETQ. The CDR3 has 15 residues. After removal of 4 bases from V and 7 bases from J, the junction contained 13 bases not matched to a gene. CDR3 nucleotides: TGCGCCAGCAGCGTAGTGACAGGGATCGACTCTGGCTACACCTTC. Translation: CASSVVTGIDSGYTF.

J is TRBJ2-3 and V is TRBV18; 11 bases align to TRBD2. V dropped 3 bases and J dropped 5; count of bases not matched to a gene: 7. Per germline, CDR1 KGHSH and CDR2 LQKENI. The CDR3 runs to 16 residues. The CDR3 DNA follows: TGTGCCAGCTCACCCTATTTAGCGGGGGGGCTAGATACGCAGTATTTT. As protein: CASSPYLAGGLDTQYF.

The rearrangement links TRBV2 to TRBJ2-6, with D tentatively TRBD1 (5 bases). Deletions cut 2 bases from V and 2 bases from J, with 7 bases between. The CDR3 has 15 residues. CDR1 and CDR2 from the germline V gene are SNHLY and FYNNEI. The CDR3 DNA reads TGTGCCAGCAGTGAACAGGGCACTGGGGCCAACGTCCTGACTTTC. It translates to CASSEQGTGANVLTF.